One sample yielded the 18 T cell receptor beta chains listed below, sequenced in a study of T cells in Graves' hyperthyroidism and ophthalmopathy. Amplified TCR beta CDR3 regions derived from RNA transcripts. Using the HTBI primer set, a first-round RT-PCR was run on the TCR CDR3. Using its own MiXCR run on the multiplex PCR reads, TCRdb lists one record per CDR3 protein. The table lists about 570,000 distinct CDR3 sequences, around 46% of them singletons. Sequenced material: peripheral blood or thyroid tissue (not recorded which). The source of these receptors is an adult woman with Graves' disease, either hyperthyroidism or ophthalmopathy (not recorded which).

The chain carries TRBV15 and TRBJ2-6, with TRBD2 matching 7 bases. Germline CDR1 and CDR2: LNHNV and YYDKDF (reference sequence). The length of the CDR3 is 19 residues. V lost 0 bases, J lost 4 bases, and 12 bases stayed unmatched. The CDR3, as DNA: TGTGCCACCAGCAGAGATCCCGCTAGCGGAGTCACCGGGGCCAACGTCCTGACTTTC. Amino acid sequence: CATSRDPASGVTGANVLTF.

This clonotype was detected ten times or more. The V and J genes are TRBV6-1 and TRBJ1-1; D not certain. V gave up 7 bases and J gave up 0 bases, with 15 bases separating them. The CDR3 loop spans 15 amino acids. Per germline, CDR1 MNHNS and CDR2 SASEGT. The CDR3 region has the DNA TGTGCCAGCACCCAAAAGTGGGATTTGAACACTGAAGCTTTCTTT. Translating gives CASTQKWDLNTEAFF.

A word on this clonotype: This may be a read error, as it is one base from a much larger clone. The gene calls are TRBV20-1 and TRBJ2-7; D might be TRBD1 or TRBD2, each matching 6 bases. CDR3 size: 14 residues. Germline values: CDR1 DFQATT, CDR2 SNEGSKA (reference sequence). This CDR3 reads CSAPGPGGSCEQYF. CDR3 nucleotides: TGCAGTGCCCCGGGTCCCGGGGGCTCCTGCGAGCAGTACTTC.

Only a few counts were recorded for this clonotype. The chain couples TRBV7-8 to TRBJ1-1; 7 positions agree with TRBD1. This CDR3 comprises 14 residues. Per germline, CDR1 SGHVS and CDR2 FQNEAQ. V was pared by 9 bases and J by 1 base, with 8 bases of the junction left unmatched. CDR3 DNA: TGTGCCAGTAGCGCGGGACAGCAGAACACTGAAGCTTTCTTT. Translating it yields CASSAGQQNTEAFF.

The CDR3 sequence: CATSRDRRAEYGYTF. In DNA, the CDR3 is TGTGCCACCAGCAGAGATCGGCGGGCGGAATATGGCTACACCTTC. The chain links TRBV15 to TRBJ1-2; D unclear. The CDR3 loop spans 15 amino acids. V lost 0 bases to trimming and J lost 5 bases, with 13 bases between them. CDR1 and CDR2 (germline): LNHNV, YYDKDF (reference sequence).

At least ten counts were recorded for this clonotype. This chain links TRBV6-1 with TRBJ1-2; D gene uncertain. Germline V gene sequence: CDR1 MNHNS, CDR2 SASEGT. The CDR3 extends over 13 amino acids. V was pared by 3 bases and J by 8 bases, with 13 bases between. CDR3 DNA: TGTGCCAGCAGTGAGAGTCGAACTGAAGGCTACACCTTC. It translates to CASSESRTEGYTF.

Comments on this clonotype: Since a much larger clone is just one base distant, this may be a read error. The J gene is TRBJ2-2, the V gene TRBV7-9, with 11 bases fitting TRBD2. There are 19 residues in the CDR3. CDR1 and CDR2 from the germline V gene are SEHNR and FQNEAQ (reference sequence). CDR3 amino acids: CAGSSRDLAGGYNTGELFF. In DNA form, the CDR3 reads TGTGCCGGCAGCTCAAGGGACCTAGCGGGAGGTTATAACACCGGGGAGCTGTTTTTT.

This sequence joins TRBV5-1 and TRBJ1-1; tentatively, D is TRBD1 (5 bases). The V end lost 1 base, the J end lost 4 bases, and 14 bases lay between the germline ends. Germline V gene lookup returns CDR1 SGHRS and CDR2 YFSETQ. The CDR3 spans 15 residues. CDR3 loop: CASSLQGEPGTEAFF. CDR3 nucleotides: TGCGCCAGCAGCTTGCAGGGAGAGCCAGGCACTGAAGCTTTCTTT.

The sample holds a few counts of this clonotype. This sequence joins TRBV6-5 and TRBJ1-6; a possible D gene is TRBD1 (6 bases). Germline V gene data show CDR1 as MNHEY and CDR2 as SVGAGI. Trimming took 7 bases from V and 0 from J, leaving 16 bases between them. The CDR3 spans 17 residues. The CDR3 DNA is TGTGCCAGCACCAGACGAGACAGGAGCTCCTATAATTCACCCCTCCACTTT. Protein: CASTRRDRSSYNSPLHF.

This sequence joins TRBV6-1 and TRBJ2-3; TRBD1 matches 7 bases. Germline CDR1 is MNHNS and CDR2 is SASEGT. Trimming took 0 bases from V and 1 from J; bases not matched to a gene: 4. The CDR3 sequence is 16 residues long. The CDR3 region is CASSEAPGTGTDTQYF. CDR3 nucleotides: TGTGCCAGCAGTGAAGCCCCAGGGACAGGCACAGATACGCAGTATTTT.

This clonotype was recorded at least ten times. This chain uses TRBV2 with TRBJ1-6; D gene unclear. CDR1 is SNHLY, CDR2 FYNNEI, per germline. Trimming pared 7 bases from V and 7 bases from J, leaving 5 bases between. The CDR3 runs 11 residues. The CDR3 is CASTWNSPLHF. In nucleotides, the CDR3 is TGTGCCAGCACGTGGAATTCACCCCTCCACTTT.

There are many counts of this clonotype. The rearrangement uses TRBV7-6 and TRBJ1-2; 8 nucleotides agree with TRBD1. The CDR3 sequence is 14 residues long. V was pared by 5 bases and J by 4 bases, with 6 bases of the junction left unmatched. CDR1 and CDR2 from the germline V gene are SGHVS and FNYEAQ. CDR3 in amino acids: CASSPDRAAYGYTF. DNA of the CDR3: TGTGCCAGCAGCCCGGACAGGGCGGCCTATGGCTACACCTTC.

CDR3 DNA sequence: TGTGCCAGCAGCACTGGACTCGACAGAAACTACGACTACACCTTC. Amino acid sequence: CASSTGLDRNYDYTF. This sequence joins TRBV4-2 and TRBJ1-2; possible D gene TRBD1, 5 bases. Germline CDR1 reads LGHNA; CDR2 reads YNFKEQ. V was trimmed by 5 bases and J by 10 bases, leaving 23 bases between them. The CDR3 length is 15 residues.

This chain joins TRBV6-1 and TRBJ2-7; D gene ambiguous. V lost 4 bases and J 5 bases, leaving 21 bases between the germline ends. Looked up from germline, CDR1 is MNHNS and CDR2 is SASEGT. The CDR3 is 16 residues long. The DNA of the CDR3 is TGTGCCAGCAGTGTCGGAGAGAACACTAAGCGTCACGAGCAGTACTTC. Amino acid sequence: CASSVGENTKRHEQYF.

The sample holds one count of this clonotype. The chain links TRBV25-1 to TRBJ1-5; maybe TRBD1 (5 bases). The germline gives CDR1 MGHDK, CDR2 SYGVNS. Deletions cut 6 bases from V and 6 bases from J, with 18 bases between. This CDR3 is 15 amino acids long. CDR3 residues: CASREVAGYGQPQHF. DNA for the CDR3: TGTGCCAGCAGAGAGGTCGCAGGGTATGGTCAGCCCCAGCATTTT. Full variable domain (rest looked up from reference TRBV25-1 and TRBJ1-5): EADIYQTPRYLVIGTGKKITLECSQTMGHDKMYWYQQDPGMELHLIHYSYGVNSTEKGDLSSESTVSRIRTEHFPLTLESARPSHTSQYLCASREVAGYGQPQHFGDGTRLSIL.

The CDR3 region is CASSWPGPTEAFF. CDR3 coding DNA: TGTGCCAGCAGTTGGCCGGGTCCTACTGAAGCTTTCTTT. J is TRBJ1-1 and V is TRBV12-3 or TRBV12-4, with no clear D. The CDR3 contains 13 residues. The V end was cut by 4 bases, the J end by 5 bases, with 11 bases between.

In its sample, this clonotype is hyperexpanded. The chain carries TRBV7-9 and TRBJ2-7, with a possible D match to TRBD1 (5 bases). The CDR3 spans 14 residues. Germline CDR1 reads SEHNR; CDR2 reads FQNEAQ (reference sequence). The V end lost 6 bases, the J end lost 1 base, and 13 bases lay between the germline ends. The CDR3 here is CASSPDSRSYEQYF. The CDR3 bases are TGTGCCAGCAGTCCTGACAGTCGATCCTACGAGCAGTACTTC. Full variable domain (rest looked up from reference TRBV7-9 and TRBJ2-7): DTGVSQNPRHKITKRGQNVTFRCDPISEHNRLYWYRQTLGQGPEFLTYFQNEAQLEKSRLLSDRFSAERPKGSFSTLEIQRTEQGDSAMYLCASSPDSRSYEQYFGPGTRLTVT.

This clonotype was seen ten or more times. The chain has TRBV7-8 and TRBJ1-6; D ambiguous. Germline V CDR1 and CDR2: SGHVS, FQNEAQ. The CDR3 extends over 18 amino acids. V was shortened by 0 bases and J by 3 bases, with 15 bases between the two germline ends. In DNA form, the CDR3 reads TGTGCCAGCAGCTTAGCATTTGGCAGGATTTTCTATAATTCACCCCTCCACTTT. It encodes CASSLAFGRIFYNSPLHF.